The 21 T cell receptor beta chains reported below all come from one sample, sequenced in a study of response to subunit inactivated influenza vaccine. TCRdb independently ran MiXCR on the RT-PCR reads; one entry per CDR3 protein. The data show 860,000 or so distinct CDR3 sequences, with 21% seen just once and more than 8.5% held by the top ten. The starting material was PBMCs from blood, obtained more than 4 days after vaccination. Receptor source: a man between 50 and 59 years old who received an inactivated influenza vaccine.

The J gene is TRBJ2-3, the V gene TRBV5-1; D not resolved. In germline, CDR1 is SGHRS, CDR2 YFSETQ. V was clipped by 4 bases and J by 3 bases, with 12 bases between them. The CDR3 is made up of 14 amino acids. CDR3 DNA sequence: TGCGCCAGCAGCCCTCGGACCGCGACAGATACGCAGTATTTT. Its translation is CASSPRTATDTQYF.

This clonotype has more than one count but fewer than ten. The gene calls are TRBV7-2 and TRBJ2-2, with TRBD2 matching over 8 bases. From germline, CDR1 is SGHTA and CDR2 FQGNSA. The CDR3 runs to 16 residues. Trimming at V came to 3 bases and at J to 1 base, leaving 4 bases not matched to a gene. The CDR3 is CASSFIAGGNTGELFF. The DNA for the CDR3 is TGTGCCAGCAGCTTCATTGCGGGGGGGAACACCGGGGAGCTGTTTTTT.

This clonotype was seen ten or more times. The V call is TRBV10-3, the J call TRBJ2-7; 7 nucleotides agree with TRBD1. From germline, CDR1 is ENHRY and CDR2 SYGVKD. V dropped 3 bases and J dropped 3; count of bases not matched to a gene: 2. The CDR3 sequence is 13 residues long. The CDR3 DNA follows: TGTGCCATCAGTGACAGGGGGAGCTACGAGCAGTACTTC. It translates to CAISDRGSYEQYF.

There are a few counts of this clonotype. This chain connects TRBV7-2 to TRBJ2-5; possibly TRBD1 for D (6 bases). V was pared by 9 bases and J by 4 bases, with 18 bases between. The CDR3 is made up of 14 amino acids. CDR1 is SGHTA, CDR2 FQGNSA, per germline. This CDR3 reads CASTRAGVTETQYF. CDR3 DNA sequence: TGTGCCAGTACGCGGGCAGGGGTTACAGAGACCCAGTACTTC.

The rearrangement uses TRBV4-1 and TRBJ2-1; 10 positions agree with TRBD2. From germline, CDR1 is MGHRA and CDR2 YSYEKL. V was pared by 3 bases and J by 9 bases, with 11 bases of the junction left unmatched. This CDR3 spans 16 amino acids. CDR3: CASSHYASGSPFEQFF. CDR3 sequence (DNA): TGCGCCAGCAGCCATTATGCTAGCGGGAGTCCTTTTGAGCAGTTCTTC.

The chain has TRBV29-1 and TRBJ2-3; D possibly matches TRBD1 or TRBD2 (6 bases each). CDR1 and CDR2 from the germline V gene are SQVTM and ANQGSEA. Trimming took off 6 bases at V and 0 bases at J, with 13 bases between the two ends. The CDR3 runs to 14 residues. This CDR3 reads CSVRGGSSTDTQYF. The CDR3, as DNA: TGCAGCGTCCGAGGGGGGTCTAGCACAGATACGCAGTATTTT.

J is TRBJ1-1 and V is TRBV5-6; 7 bases line up with TRBD1. Unmatched junction bases numbered 9, after V lost 7 bases and J lost 0 bases. Germline CDR1 is SGHDT and CDR2 is YYEEEE. The CDR3 runs to 15 residues. CDR3 amino acids: CASERTGLMNTEAFF. As DNA, the CDR3 is TGTGCCAGCGAAAGGACAGGCCTCATGAACACTGAAGCTTTCTTT.

The CDR3 is CASSYRAAATNEKLFF. The CDR3 DNA reads as TGTGCCAGCAGTTACCGGGCAGCGGCAACTAATGAAAAACTGTTTTTT. The rearrangement links TRBV6-5 to TRBJ1-4; no clear D gene. The CDR3 has 16 amino acids. The V gene lost 2 bases and the J gene lost 0 bases, with 10 bases spanning the gap. CDR1 and CDR2 (germline): MNHEY, SVGAGI.

The rearrangement links TRBV12-3 or TRBV12-4 to TRBJ1-2; D is unresolved. This CDR3 region has 13 residues. V dropped 3 bases and J dropped 3 bases, with 8 bases sitting between them. The CDR3 spells CASSLKGDYGYTF. In nucleotides, the CDR3 is TGTGCCAGCAGTTTGAAGGGCGACTATGGCTACACCTTC.

This chain uses TRBV2 with TRBJ2-5; D gene ambiguous. The germline V and J ends were trimmed by 5 bases and 5 bases, with 12 bases remaining between them. The length of the CDR3 is 13 residues. Germline V gene data show CDR1 as SNHLY and CDR2 as FYNNEI. CDR3 DNA sequence: TGTGCCAGCAGTCAGGATATTTGGGAGACCCAGTACTTC. Its protein product is CASSQDIWETQYF.

The gene calls are TRBV2 and TRBJ1-6, with 9 bases fitting TRBD1. With 3 bases clipped from V and 7 bases from J, the junction kept 4 bases outside the gene matches. The CDR3 sequence is 15 residues long. Germline V gives CDR1 SNHLY, CDR2 FYNNEI. The CDR3 bases are TGTGCCAGCAGTGATTTAGGACAGGGGAATTCACCCCTCCACTTT. Translated, it gives CASSDLGQGNSPLHF.

The rearrangement joins TRBV20-1 to TRBJ2-5; 11 bases agree with TRBD2. Germline values: CDR1 DFQATT, CDR2 SNEGSKA (reference sequence). CDR3 length equals 16 residues. V trimming: 1 base; J trimming: 5 bases; junction bases outside the gene matches: 9. The CDR3 spells CSARAISGGAEETQYF. In DNA form, the CDR3 reads TGCAGTGCTAGAGCGATTAGCGGGGGGGCGGAGGAGACCCAGTACTTC.

This clonotype was seen a handful of times. J is TRBJ2-1 and V is TRBV20-1; 8 nucleotides line up with TRBD2. Germline trimming cut 0 bases from V and 6 bases from J; bases unmatched to any gene: 7. Germline loops: CDR1 DFQATT, CDR2 SNEGSKA (reference sequence). The CDR3 has 15 residues. The CDR3, as DNA: TGCAGTGCTAGAGAGCCAGCGGGAGCGTCCAATGAGCAGTTCTTC. Protein: CSAREPAGASNEQFF.

The chain uses TRBV24-1 and TRBJ1-2; a weak D match, TRBD1 (6 bases). Germline V gives CDR1 KGHDR, CDR2 SFDVKD. The CDR3 has 15 residues. Trimming cost V 4 bases and J 7 bases, with 18 bases left between them. CDR3 nucleotides: TGTGCCACCAGTGACGAACAGGGTCCAAGCGTTGGCTACACCTTC. Its translation: CATSDEQGPSVGYTF.

This clonotype was detected a few times. The chain carries TRBV24-1 and TRBJ2-5, with unresolved D. V lost 9 bases and J 0 bases, leaving 16 bases between the germline ends. Germline CDR1 KGHDR, CDR2 SFDVKD. The CDR3 sequence is 15 residues long. The CDR3, as DNA: TGTGCCACCCACCCCGGTGGGCCCAACCAAGAGACCCAGTACTTC. Protein: CATHPGGPNQETQYF.

The chain has TRBV3-1 and TRBJ2-2, with D possibly being TRBD1 (6 bases). The germline CDR1 and CDR2 sequences are LGHDT and YNNKEL (reference sequence). The V end lost 1 base, the J end lost 4 bases, and 10 bases lay between the germline ends. The CDR3 is made up of 15 amino acids. The CDR3 loop is CASSQAGHRTGELFF. In DNA form, the CDR3 reads TGTGCCAGCAGCCAAGCGGGACACCGCACCGGGGAGCTGTTTTTT. Based on the CDR3 plus reference TRBV3-1 and TRBJ2-2, the full variable domain is DTAVSQTPKYLVTQMGNDKSIKCEQNLGHDTMYWYKQDSKKFLKIMFSYNNKELIINETVPNRFSPKSPDKAHLNLHINSLELGDSAVYFCASSQAGHRTGELFFGEGSRLTVL.

DNA of the CDR3: TGTGCCAGCTCACCTATCCCTGCAGGGGCCAACGTCCTGACTTTC. Protein: CASSPIPAGANVLTF. The V gene is TRBV18, the J gene TRBJ2-6, with D unresolved. Germline V gene data show CDR1 as KGHSH and CDR2 as LQKENI. The CDR3 spans 15 residues. Trimming cost V 3 bases and J 4 bases, with 10 bases left between them. Using reference TRBV18 and TRBJ2-6 for the parts outside the CDR3, the full variable domain is NAGVMQNPRHLVRRRGQEARLRCSPMKGHSHVYWYRQLPEEGLKFMVYLQKENIIDESGMPKERFSAEFPKEGPSILRIQQVVRGDSAAYFCASSPIPAGANVLTFGAGSRLTVL.

The chain links TRBV10-3 to TRBJ2-3; D is unclear. This CDR3 spans 12 amino acids. V was trimmed by 0 bases and J by 7 bases, leaving 5 bases between them. CDR1 and CDR2 (germline): ENHRY, SYGVKD. The CDR3 reads CAISESTNTQYF. The CDR3 DNA follows: TGTGCCATCAGTGAGTCGACGAATACGCAGTATTTT.

CDR3 in amino acids: CSASDGSYEQYF. The CDR3 DNA is TGCAGTGCCTCGGACGGATCCTACGAGCAGTACTTC. The gene calls are TRBV20-1 and TRBJ2-7; unclear D gene. This CDR3 contains 12 residues. Trimming took 6 bases from V and 1 from J, leaving 10 bases between them. Germline values: CDR1 DFQATT, CDR2 SNEGSKA (reference sequence).

This chain connects TRBV20-1 to TRBJ2-1; D possibly corresponds to TRBD1 (6 bases). The CDR3 sequence is 11 residues long. The germline gives CDR1 DFQATT, CDR2 SNEGSKA (reference sequence). The V end lost 6 bases, the J end lost 8 bases, and 11 bases lay between the germline ends. The CDR3 loop is CSAEQGYEQFF. CDR3 DNA: TGCAGTGCAGAACAGGGCTATGAGCAGTTCTTC.

This clonotype was counted only a few times. The chain links TRBV7-9 to TRBJ2-7; 10 nucleotides agree with TRBD1. CDR1 is SEHNR and CDR2 is FQNEAQ in the germline V gene (reference sequence). The CDR3 totals 16 residues. V trimming: 5 bases; J trimming: 2 bases; junction bases outside the gene matches: 9. The CDR3 region has the DNA TGTGCCAGCAGCAAACCAGCTGACAGGGGGCCCTACGAGCAGTACTTC. Translated: CASSKPADRGPYEQYF.